This TCR beta chain was recovered during a study of HIV-infected patients and healthy controls. Overall study context: Total CDR3 counts per chain did not differ significantly between patients and controls. The study's findings and limits: Healthy controls carried many MAIT alpha-chain CDR3s, while HIV+ repertoires had few.

Antiretroviral therapy had run roughly three months, about 14 weeks, before follow-up blood collection. No cell fractionation was done, so the repertoire covers all unsorted peripheral blood T cells. Reverse transcription used 450 to 500 ng RNA and constant-region primers for alpha and beta. Separate chain-specific third strand synthesis with multiplexing indices produced the alpha and beta libraries. TCRdb re-derived calls from the 5' RACE reads in MiXCR, one entry per CDR3 protein. The sample includes fewer than 8,000 distinct CDR3 sequences, 7.5% to 10% of them seen just once. This CDR3 has 15 residues. Germline V gene lookup returns CDR1 SGDLS and CDR2 YYNGEE. About this clonotype: Its antigen is currently unknown. An end of the junction differs from the germline gene, which may be a read error.

Sequences were derived from blood, sampled during antiretroviral therapy. The genes are TRBV9 and TRBJ1-2, with TRBD1 identical over 11 bases. The TCR sequence derives from an adult with HIV infection. The CDR3 coding sequence is TGTGACAGCAGCGTAGGGGACAGGGGGACGAATGGCTACAAATTC. Amino acids: CDSSVGDRGTNGYKF.